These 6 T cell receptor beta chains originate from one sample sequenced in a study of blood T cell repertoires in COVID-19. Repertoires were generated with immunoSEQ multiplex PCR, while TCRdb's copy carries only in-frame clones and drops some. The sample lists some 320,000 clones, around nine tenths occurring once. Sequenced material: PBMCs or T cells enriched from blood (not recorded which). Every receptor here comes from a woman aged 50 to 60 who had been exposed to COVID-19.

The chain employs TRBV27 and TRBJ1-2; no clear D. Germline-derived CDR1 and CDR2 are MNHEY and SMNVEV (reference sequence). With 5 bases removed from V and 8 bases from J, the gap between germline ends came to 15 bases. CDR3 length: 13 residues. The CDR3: CASSLRKTGGYTF. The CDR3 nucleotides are TGTGCCAGCAGTCTCAGGAAAACGGGAGGCTACACCTTC.

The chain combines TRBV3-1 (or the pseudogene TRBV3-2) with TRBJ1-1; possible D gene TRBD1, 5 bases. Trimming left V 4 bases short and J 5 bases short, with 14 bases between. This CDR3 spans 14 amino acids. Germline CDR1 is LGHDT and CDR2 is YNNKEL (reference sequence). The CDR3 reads CASSLARGRTEAFF. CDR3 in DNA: TGTGCCAGCAGCCTCGCGCGGGGCCGGACTGAAGCTTTCTTT.

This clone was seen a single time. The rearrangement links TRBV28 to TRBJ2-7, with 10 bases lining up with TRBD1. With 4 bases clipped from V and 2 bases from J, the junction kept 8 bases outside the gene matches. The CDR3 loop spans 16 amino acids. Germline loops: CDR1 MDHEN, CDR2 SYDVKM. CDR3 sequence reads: CASSSTLGTGAYEQYF. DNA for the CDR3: TGTGCCAGCAGTTCTACGCTTGGGACAGGGGCCTACGAGCAGTACTTC.

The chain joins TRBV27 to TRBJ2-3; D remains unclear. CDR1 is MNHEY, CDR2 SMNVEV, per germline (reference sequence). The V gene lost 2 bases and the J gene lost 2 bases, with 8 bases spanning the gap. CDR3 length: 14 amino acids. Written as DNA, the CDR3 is TGTGCCAGCAGTTTAGTCGACTTCACAGATACGCAGTATTTT. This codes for CASSLVDFTDTQYF.

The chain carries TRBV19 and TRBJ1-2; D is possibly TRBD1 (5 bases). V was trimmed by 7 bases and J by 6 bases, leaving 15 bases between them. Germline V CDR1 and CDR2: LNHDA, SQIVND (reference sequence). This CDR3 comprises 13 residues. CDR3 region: CASMPRSGNGYTF. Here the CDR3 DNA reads TGTGCCAGTATGCCCAGGTCAGGGAATGGCTACACCTTC.

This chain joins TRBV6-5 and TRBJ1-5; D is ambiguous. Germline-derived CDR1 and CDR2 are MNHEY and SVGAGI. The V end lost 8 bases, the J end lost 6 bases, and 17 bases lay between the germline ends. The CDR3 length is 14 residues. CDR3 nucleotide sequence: TGTGCCAGCCAGGCGAAGGCAGGCACTCAGCCCCAGCATTTT. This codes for CASQAKAGTQPQHF.